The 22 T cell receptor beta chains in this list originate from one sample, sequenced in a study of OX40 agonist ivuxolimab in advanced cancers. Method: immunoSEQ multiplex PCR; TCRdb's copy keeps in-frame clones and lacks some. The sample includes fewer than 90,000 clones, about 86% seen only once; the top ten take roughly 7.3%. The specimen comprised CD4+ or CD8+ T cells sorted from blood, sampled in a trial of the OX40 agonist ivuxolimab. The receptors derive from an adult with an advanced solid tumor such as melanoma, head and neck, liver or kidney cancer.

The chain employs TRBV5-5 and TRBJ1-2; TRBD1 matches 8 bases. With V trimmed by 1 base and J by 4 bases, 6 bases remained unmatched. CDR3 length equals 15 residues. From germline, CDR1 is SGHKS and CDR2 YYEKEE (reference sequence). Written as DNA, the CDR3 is TGTGCCAGCAGCTTGACCGGACAGGGTTCCTATGGCTACACCTTC. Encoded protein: CASSLTGQGSYGYTF.

The CDR3 spells CAMKPGTGATDTQYF. CDR3 DNA: TGTGCCATGAAACCCGGGACAGGGGCGACAGATACGCAGTATTTT. This chain joins TRBV10-3 and TRBJ2-3, with TRBD1 matching over 10 bases. Germline values: CDR1 ENHRY, CDR2 SYGVKD. J lost 3 bases, V lost 9 bases, and 9 bases had no gene match. CDR3 length: 15 residues.

In nucleotides, the CDR3 is TGTGCCAGCTCACAAGTTCCCAGACAGGGAAGTGAAAAACTGTTTTTT. Translation gives CASSQVPRQGSEKLFF. This chain connects TRBV18 to TRBJ1-4; 7 bases match TRBD1. Germline trimming cut 4 bases from V and 7 bases from J; bases unmatched to any gene: 12. The germline V gene encodes CDR1 KGHSH and CDR2 LQKENI. CDR3 length: 16 residues.

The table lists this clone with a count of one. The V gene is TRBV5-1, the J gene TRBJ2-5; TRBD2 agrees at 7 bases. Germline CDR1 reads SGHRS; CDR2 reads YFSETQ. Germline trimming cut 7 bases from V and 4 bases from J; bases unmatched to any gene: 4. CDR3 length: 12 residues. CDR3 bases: TGCGCCAGCGCCGGCGGGGGAGAGACCCAGTACTTC. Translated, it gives CASAGGGETQYF.

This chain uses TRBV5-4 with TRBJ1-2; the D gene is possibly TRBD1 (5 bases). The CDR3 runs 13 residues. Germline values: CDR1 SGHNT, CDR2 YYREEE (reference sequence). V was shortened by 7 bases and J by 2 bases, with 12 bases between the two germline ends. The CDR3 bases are TGTGCCAGCCGGGACCCGCGAAACTATGGCTACACCTTC. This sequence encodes CASRDPRNYGYTF.

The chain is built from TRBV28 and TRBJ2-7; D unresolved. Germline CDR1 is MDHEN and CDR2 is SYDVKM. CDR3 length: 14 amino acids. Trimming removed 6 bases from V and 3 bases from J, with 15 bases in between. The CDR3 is CASSRQRILYEQYF. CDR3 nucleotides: TGTGCCAGCAGCCGTCAGAGGATACTCTACGAGCAGTACTTC.

CDR3 coding DNA: TGTGCCAGCAGCTTTAGGGGGGGCAACACTGAAGCTTTCTTT. It translates to CASSFRGGNTEAFF. The gene calls are TRBV7-9 and TRBJ1-1; possibly TRBD1 for D (6 bases). The CDR3 spans 14 residues. Germline V CDR1 and CDR2: SEHNR, FQNEAQ (reference sequence). Trimming took 3 bases from V and 2 from J, leaving 10 bases between them.

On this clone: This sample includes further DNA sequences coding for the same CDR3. The CDR3 reads CASSTGRGAGELFF. DNA of the CDR3: TGTGCCAGTAGCACCGGGAGGGGGGCCGGGGAGCTGTTTTTT. The chain uses TRBV19 and TRBJ2-2; 8 positions match TRBD2. Germline trimming cut 6 bases from V and 6 bases from J; bases unmatched to any gene: 6. This CDR3 has 14 residues. Germline V gene data show CDR1 as LNHDA and CDR2 as SQIVND (reference sequence).

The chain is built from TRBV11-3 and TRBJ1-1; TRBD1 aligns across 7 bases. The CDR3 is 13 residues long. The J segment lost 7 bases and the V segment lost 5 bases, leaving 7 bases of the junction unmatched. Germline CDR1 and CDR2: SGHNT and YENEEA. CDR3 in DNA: TGTGCCAGCAGCCCTGGGACAGCTTATGAAGCTTTCTTT. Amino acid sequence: CASSPGTAYEAFF.

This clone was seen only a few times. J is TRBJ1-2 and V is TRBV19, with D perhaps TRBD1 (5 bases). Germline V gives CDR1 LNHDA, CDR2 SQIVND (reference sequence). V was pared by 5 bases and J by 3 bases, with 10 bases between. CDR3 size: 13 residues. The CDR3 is CASSPGLDYGYTF. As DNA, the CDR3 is TGTGCCAGTAGTCCGGGACTGGACTATGGCTACACCTTC.

Written as DNA, the CDR3 is TGTGCCAGCAGCTCGACCGGGGAGCTGTTTTTT. Translated, it gives CASSSTGELFF. The genes are TRBV4-2 and TRBJ2-2, with D unclear. CDR1 is LGHNA and CDR2 is YNFKEQ in the germline V gene. The CDR3 has 11 amino acids. V lost 5 bases, J lost 5 bases, and 3 bases lay in between.

For the CDR3, the DNA is TGTGCCAGCAGCTTAGTCTATAGGACGAACACTGAAGCTTTCTTT. The encoded protein is CASSLVYRTNTEAFF. V and J are TRBV7-3 and TRBJ1-1; D remains ambiguous. This CDR3 is built from 15 residues. V was shortened by 2 bases and J by 1 base, with 11 bases between the two germline ends. CDR1 is SGHTA, CDR2 FQGTGA, per germline.

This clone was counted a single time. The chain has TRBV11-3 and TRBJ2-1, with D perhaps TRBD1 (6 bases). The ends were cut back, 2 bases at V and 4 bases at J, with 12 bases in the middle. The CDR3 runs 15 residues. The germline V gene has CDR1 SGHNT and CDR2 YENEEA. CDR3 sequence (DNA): TGTGCCAGCAGCTTATCCAGGGGTGTGTACAATGAGCAGTTCTTC. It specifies CASSLSRGVYNEQFF.

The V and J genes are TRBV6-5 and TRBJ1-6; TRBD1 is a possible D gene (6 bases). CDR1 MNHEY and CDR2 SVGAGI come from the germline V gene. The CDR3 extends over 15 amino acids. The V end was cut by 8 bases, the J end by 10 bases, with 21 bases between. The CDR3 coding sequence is TGTGCCAGCGCAAGGGTAGCCCCCGGGGGCTCACCCCTCCACTTT. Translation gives CASARVAPGGSPLHF.

The DNA for the CDR3 is TGTGCCAGCAGCTTCCCCGGGGTTATATCCTACGAGCAGTACTTC. This gives the protein CASSFPGVISYEQYF. The gene calls are TRBV7-2 and TRBJ2-7; a weak D match, TRBD2 (5 bases). The V gene's germline CDR1 is SGHTA and CDR2 FQGNSA. This CDR3 region has 15 residues. V lost 3 bases and J lost 1, with 13 bases in between.

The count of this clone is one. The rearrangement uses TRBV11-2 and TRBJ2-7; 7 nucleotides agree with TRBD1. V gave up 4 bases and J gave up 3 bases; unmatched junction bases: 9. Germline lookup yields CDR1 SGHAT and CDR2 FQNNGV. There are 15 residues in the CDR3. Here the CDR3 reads CASSSLPGQYYEQYF. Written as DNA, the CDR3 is TGTGCCAGCAGCTCTCTCCCGGGACAGTACTACGAGCAGTACTTC.

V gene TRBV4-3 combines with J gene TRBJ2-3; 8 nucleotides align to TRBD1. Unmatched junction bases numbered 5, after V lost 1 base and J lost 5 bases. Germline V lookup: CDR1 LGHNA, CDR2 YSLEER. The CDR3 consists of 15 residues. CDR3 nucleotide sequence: TGCGCCAGCAGCCAAGGGGCAGGGGGCATAGATACGCAGTATTTT. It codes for CASSQGAGGIDTQYF.

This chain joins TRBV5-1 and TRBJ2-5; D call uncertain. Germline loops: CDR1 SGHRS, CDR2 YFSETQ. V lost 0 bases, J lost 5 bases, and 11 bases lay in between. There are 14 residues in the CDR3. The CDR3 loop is CASSLVGAEETQYF. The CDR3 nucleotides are TGCGCCAGCAGCTTGGTGGGCGCAGAGGAGACCCAGTACTTC.

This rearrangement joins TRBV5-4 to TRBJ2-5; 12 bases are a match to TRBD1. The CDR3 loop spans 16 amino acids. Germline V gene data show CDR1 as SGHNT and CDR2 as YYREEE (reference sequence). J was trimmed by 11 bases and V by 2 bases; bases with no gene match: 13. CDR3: CASSLAGTGGLREQYF. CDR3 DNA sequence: TGTGCCAGCAGCTTAGCCGGGACAGGGGGCTTAAGGGAGCAGTACTTC.

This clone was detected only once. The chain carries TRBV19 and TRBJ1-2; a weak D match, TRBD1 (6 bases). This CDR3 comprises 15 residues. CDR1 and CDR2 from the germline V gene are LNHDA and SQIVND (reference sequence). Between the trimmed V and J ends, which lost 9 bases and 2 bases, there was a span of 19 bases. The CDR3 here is CASTRGGAENYGYTF. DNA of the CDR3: TGTGCCAGCACCCGGGGGGGGGCCGAGAACTATGGCTACACCTTC. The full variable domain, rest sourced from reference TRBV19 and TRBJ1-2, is DGGITQSPKYLFRKEGQNVTLSCEQNLNHDAMYWYRQDPGQGLRLIYYSQIVNDFQKGDIAEGYSVSREKKESFPLTVTSAQKNPTAFYLCASTRGGAENYGYTFGSGTRLTVV.

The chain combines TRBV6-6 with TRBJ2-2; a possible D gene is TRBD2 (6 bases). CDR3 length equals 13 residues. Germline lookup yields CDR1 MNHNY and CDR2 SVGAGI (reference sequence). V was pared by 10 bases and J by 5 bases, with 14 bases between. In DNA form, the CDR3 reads TGTGCCACCGGGACTCCTCCGACCGGGGAGCTGTTTTTT. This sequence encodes CATGTPPTGELFF.

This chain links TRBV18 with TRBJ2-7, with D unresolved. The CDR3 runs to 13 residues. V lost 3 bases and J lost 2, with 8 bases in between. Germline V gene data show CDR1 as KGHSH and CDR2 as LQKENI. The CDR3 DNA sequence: TGTGCCAGCTCACCGGCGGTAACCTACGAGCAGTACTTC. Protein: CASSPAVTYEQYF. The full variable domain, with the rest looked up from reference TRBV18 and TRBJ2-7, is NAGVMQNPRHLVRRRGQEARLRCSPMKGHSHVYWYRQLPEEGLKFMVYLQKENIIDESGMPKERFSAEFPKEGPSILRIQQVVRGDSAAYFCASSPAVTYEQYFGPGTRLTVT.